This T cell receptor beta chain was recorded in a study of response to subunit inactivated influenza vaccine. Study findings and constraints: Researchers suggested that each seasonal influenza vaccination recruits few new T cells.

A single record per CDR3 protein comes from TCRdb applying MiXCR to the RT-PCR reads. Among over 150,000 distinct CDR3 sequences, roughly a tenth were seen once, and the ten largest hold around 12%. The germline CDR1 and CDR2 sequences are MNHEY and SVGAGI. Trimming cost V 4 bases and J 4 bases; bases outside gene matches: 7. The CDR3 spans 15 residues. This clonotype has a handful of counts. Its specificity is unknown. Here the sequenced sample was non-naive T cells sorted from PBMCs, taken roughly 48 days after vaccination. The source is a man aged 50 or older who received an inactivated influenza vaccine. The chain employs TRBV6-5 and TRBJ2-1, with 7 bases fitting TRBD2. The CDR3 DNA sequence: TGTGCCAGCAGTTGGTCTAGCGGAGCTTACAATGAGCAGTTCTTC. Translated: CASSWSSGAYNEQFF.